This section outlines one T cell receptor (beta chain) sequence together with its context. This entry comes from a study of blood T cell repertoires in COVID-19. Turning to the study itself: Whether acute or convalescent, the COVID-19 samples came from the United States, Italy and Spain. PBMCs, B-cell-depleted T cells, or T cells were the source of the cDNA or gDNA that made up the material.

V shed 5 bases and J 2 bases; nucleotides not matched to a gene: 2. The CDR3 consists of 13 residues. Original processing methods: Cell counts per sample came from amplifying reference gene primers. TCRdb's table, derived via immunoSEQ multiplex PCR, lists solely in-frame clones and lacks some. Clonal size and the V and J genes are those of that table, whereas D and trimming came from the DNA. The sample lists tens of thousands of clones; about nine tenths were seen once. This clonotype was sampled from a man in his fifties with active or convalescent COVID-19. Sequencing was performed on peripheral blood. The chain links TRBV12-3 or TRBV12-4 to TRBJ1-2, with 7 bases identical to TRBD1. CDR3 DNA sequence: TGTGCCAGCAGTCTGGGACAGAACTATGGCTACACCTTC. Its protein product is CASSLGQNYGYTF.